Here is one TCR beta chain with its context. No antigen is known for it. The method was immunoSEQ multiplex PCR; TCRdb's version includes in-frame clones alone and lacks a portion of them. The table lists about 19,000 clones, 70% to 90% of them singletons, with around 13% in the top ten. Each of the patients experienced relapse following autologous stem cell transplantation, and their brentuximab vedotin exposure differed. Responses achieved at best were complete response, partial response or progressive disease. Trimming shortened V by 2 bases and J by 8 bases, and 8 bases separated the two germline ends. Germline CDR1 is SGDLS and CDR2 is YYNGEE. CDR3 length equals 12 residues. The data stem from a study of PD-1 blockade in classical Hodgkin lymphoma. Whole-study findings and limits: Similar baseline diversity was found in complete responders and newly diagnosed patients. Patients starting nivolumab less than 1 year after ASCT had lower diversity and were excluded from later analyses. Differences between repertoires have undefined causes, possibly disease activity or prior therapy.

The receptor comes from a human donor with classical Hodgkin lymphoma. The rearrangement joins TRBV9 to TRBJ1-3; D not certain. Sequencing was performed on peripheral blood mononuclear cells (PBMCs), taken before the second cycle of nivolumab. The CDR3: CASSVQDHTIYF. The CDR3 DNA sequence: TGTGCCAGCAGCGTCCAGGACCACACCATATATTTT. Combining the CDR3 with reference TRBV9 and TRBJ1-3 gives the whole variable domain DSGVTQTPKHLITATGQRVTLRCSPRSGDLSVYWYQQSLDQGLQFLIQYYNGEERAKGNILERFSAQQFPDLHSELNLSSLELGDSALYFCASSVQDHTIYFGEGSWLTVV.